The rows below give T cell receptor beta chains drawn from one sample of a study of T-cell memory formation after mild COVID-19. TCRdb fed the 5' RACE reads into MiXCR, producing one record per CDR3 protein. The data contain about 81,000 distinct CDR3 sequences, around 27% of them singletons. The source material was PBMCs or a T cell subset sorted from them (not recorded which). The receptor set was obtained from a man aged 18 to 30 who had mild COVID-19 (a few samples of this study predate the infection). Cell type and time point are not known. Each CDR3 is given with its conserved first and last residue.

CDR3 protein: CASSSSTGAGNTIYF
V gene: TRBV7-9

CDR3 protein: CASSRGLGAGNTEAFF
V gene: TRBV4-1

CDR3 protein: CASVSPSSYNEQFF
V gene: TRBV28

CDR3 protein: CASSLFRGHTGELFF
V gene: TRBV6-5

CDR3 protein: CASSLGGGYEQYF
V gene: TRBV12-3/TRBV12-4

CDR3 protein: CASGRGWENIQYF
V gene: TRBV27

CDR3 protein: CASSSPSGGHTGELFF
V gene: TRBV6-5

CDR3 protein: CASSQVSAGLHYGYTF
V gene: TRBV3-1

CDR3 protein: CASSQGVVTEAFF
V gene: TRBV27

CDR3 protein: CSVEFFTGPYGYTF
V gene: TRBV29-1

CDR3 protein: CASKETSGVADTQYF
V gene: TRBV2

CDR3 protein: CASSLALVQETQYF
V gene: TRBV7-2

CDR3 protein: CASSRPPGGGADTQYF
V gene: TRBV6-2/TRBV6-3

CDR3 protein: CASSFQNSPLHF
V gene: TRBV12-3/TRBV12-4

CDR3 protein: CAFGREGAEAFF
V gene: TRBV30

CDR3 protein: CASSYSSTSGIYEQYF
V gene: TRBV6-2/TRBV6-3

CDR3 protein: CASSGWASGEGEQFF
V gene: TRBV27

CDR3 protein: CASSYSLGQGHYGYTF
V gene: TRBV6-2/TRBV6-3

CDR3 protein: CASSSGSTDTQYF
V gene: TRBV12-3/TRBV12-4

CDR3 protein: CASSQDNYNEQFF
V gene: TRBV4-3

CDR3 protein: CASSPARGSQYF
V gene: TRBV27

CDR3 protein: CASSFRGETETQYF
V gene: TRBV12-3/TRBV12-4

CDR3 protein: CASSAHRGENTEAFF
V gene: TRBV6-1

CDR3 protein: CASSKQGPPSFEQYF
V gene: TRBV4-1

CDR3 protein: CASSPRDRNTEAFF
V gene: TRBV7-9

CDR3 protein: CASSKLVRTGSYEQYF
V gene: TRBV21-1

CDR3 protein: CASSLRRGAGDEQFF
V gene: TRBV7-2

CDR3 protein: CASSEAGLAGVETQYF
V gene: TRBV10-2

CDR3 protein: CASSSKEAGESTDTQYF
V gene: TRBV6-2/TRBV6-3

CDR3 protein: CASSQVQQGAGYGYTF
V gene: TRBV4-2

CDR3 protein: CASSGLGSQGPETQYF
V gene: TRBV27

CDR3 protein: CASSQGTGSATEAFF
V gene: TRBV4-1

CDR3 protein: CASSREAGGPVETQYF
V gene: TRBV7-7

CDR3 protein: CASGVAGQETQYF
V gene: TRBV5-1

CDR3 protein: CASSFHAPRGLVETQYF
V gene: TRBV11-2

CDR3 protein: CASSLGLGSYNEQFF
V gene: TRBV5-5

CDR3 protein: CASTRDTGELFF
V gene: TRBV5-1

CDR3 protein: CASSPRLNTEAFF
V gene: TRBV12-3/TRBV12-4

CDR3 protein: CASSQSGPEDSLYGYTF
V gene: TRBV23-1

CDR3 protein: CSVDTSQETQYF
V gene: TRBV29-1